Detailed here is one T cell receptor (beta chain). Its recognized antigen is unknown. Base qualities are not provided; no much larger clone lies one nucleotide away. TCRbeta CDR3 regions were amplified from genomic DNA by means of the immunoSEQ Assay, a bias-controlled multiplex PCR. The original pipeline was this. Within the assay, amplification of reference gene primers was used to estimate how many nucleated cells each sample contained. Sequence reads were collapsed and filtered to measure the absolute abundance of every unique TCRbeta CDR3 rearrangement. For each sample, productive Simpson clonality was calculated as the square root of Simpson's diversity index over productive rearrangements. TCRdb limited this immuneACCESS table to in-frame rearrangements with V and J called. A share of clones is missing; checked studies link under half to unresolved V genes, and the rest is unexplained. That table supplies the V and J calls and clone size; D and trimming were determined from the DNA. The sample has approximately 190,000 clones on record, under 90% of them singletons. The biggest ten clones account for about 7.2% of the sample.

This record comes from a study of blood T cell repertoires in COVID-19 (dated by TCRdb to 2019 to 2021). General notes on the study: Collaborator samples came from the United States, Italy and Spain and covered acute and convalescent phases of COVID-19. The material from the prospective study consisted of cDNA or gDNA derived from T cells, B-cell-depleted T cells, or PBMCs. Deeply sampled blood TCRbeta repertoires from subjects exposed to, actively infected with, or recovered from COVID-19 were included in the dataset. The repertoires were made available in a free public database intended to serve as a resource for research on the immune response to SARS-CoV-2. The samples were drawn from two sources: the first 160 participants of the ongoing ImmuneRACE study, and 950 to 1,500 subjects contributed by 6 global collaborators. The sample metadata nearly always contained a de-identified subject ID, COVID-19 status, age in years and sex. Where available, HLA class I and class II types were taken from metadata supplied by the sample provider and were not determined by assay-based typing.

Whole blood was collected in K2EDTA tubes by collaborating institutions according to the institutions' own protocols. For TCRbeta analysis, collaborator samples were shipped as frozen whole blood, as isolated PBMCs, or as DNA extracted from either sample type. Study-wide findings and limitations: Clinical and demographic metadata were provided uncurated, with the amount varying by source and participant.

Relative to germline, V is 1 base shorter and J is 2 bases shorter, with 10 bases between their ends. The CDR3 measures 15 amino acids from cysteine to phenylalanine. Only CDR3 DNA is held: 45 bases, read in frame from base 1. The germline V gene (reference sequence) specifies SEHNR as CDR1 and FQNEAQ as CDR2. This receptor chain uses TRBV7-9 and TRBJ2-3; the D gene is perhaps TRBD2, on 5 matching bases. This TCR was sampled from a man in his sixties with acute or convalescent COVID-19. Source material: peripheral blood. The DNA is TGTGCCAGCAGCTTAGTCGCCGACTACACAGATACGCAGTATTTT. This translates into CASSLVADYTDTQYF.